This TCR beta chain is from a study of blood T cell repertoires in COVID-19. Whole-study context: PBMCs, B-cell-depleted T cells, or T cells were the source of the cDNA or gDNA that made up the material.

In the study's own analysis: Counts of nucleated cells, estimated from reference gene primer amplification, were obtained. The data were produced by immunoSEQ multiplex PCR, yet TCRdb's version contains in-frame clones alone and is incomplete. The V and J calls and clone size come from that table; D and trimming were worked out from the DNA. The sample shows 270,000 or so clones, approximately 86% of them seen only once. This clone was observed a few times. Per the germline V gene, CDR1 is SNHLY and CDR2 is FYNNEI. The CDR3 is 13 amino acids. The germline V and J ends were trimmed by 6 bases and 2 bases, with 11 bases remaining between them.

The chain joins TRBV2 to TRBJ2-7; possibly TRBD2 for D (6 bases). This clonotype originated in a woman between 18 and 29 years old with acute or convalescent COVID-19. The sample comprised peripheral blood. CDR3 nucleotides: TGTGCCAGCAGCACCGGGGGTGCCTACGAGCAGTACTTC. It translates to CASSTGGAYEQYF.